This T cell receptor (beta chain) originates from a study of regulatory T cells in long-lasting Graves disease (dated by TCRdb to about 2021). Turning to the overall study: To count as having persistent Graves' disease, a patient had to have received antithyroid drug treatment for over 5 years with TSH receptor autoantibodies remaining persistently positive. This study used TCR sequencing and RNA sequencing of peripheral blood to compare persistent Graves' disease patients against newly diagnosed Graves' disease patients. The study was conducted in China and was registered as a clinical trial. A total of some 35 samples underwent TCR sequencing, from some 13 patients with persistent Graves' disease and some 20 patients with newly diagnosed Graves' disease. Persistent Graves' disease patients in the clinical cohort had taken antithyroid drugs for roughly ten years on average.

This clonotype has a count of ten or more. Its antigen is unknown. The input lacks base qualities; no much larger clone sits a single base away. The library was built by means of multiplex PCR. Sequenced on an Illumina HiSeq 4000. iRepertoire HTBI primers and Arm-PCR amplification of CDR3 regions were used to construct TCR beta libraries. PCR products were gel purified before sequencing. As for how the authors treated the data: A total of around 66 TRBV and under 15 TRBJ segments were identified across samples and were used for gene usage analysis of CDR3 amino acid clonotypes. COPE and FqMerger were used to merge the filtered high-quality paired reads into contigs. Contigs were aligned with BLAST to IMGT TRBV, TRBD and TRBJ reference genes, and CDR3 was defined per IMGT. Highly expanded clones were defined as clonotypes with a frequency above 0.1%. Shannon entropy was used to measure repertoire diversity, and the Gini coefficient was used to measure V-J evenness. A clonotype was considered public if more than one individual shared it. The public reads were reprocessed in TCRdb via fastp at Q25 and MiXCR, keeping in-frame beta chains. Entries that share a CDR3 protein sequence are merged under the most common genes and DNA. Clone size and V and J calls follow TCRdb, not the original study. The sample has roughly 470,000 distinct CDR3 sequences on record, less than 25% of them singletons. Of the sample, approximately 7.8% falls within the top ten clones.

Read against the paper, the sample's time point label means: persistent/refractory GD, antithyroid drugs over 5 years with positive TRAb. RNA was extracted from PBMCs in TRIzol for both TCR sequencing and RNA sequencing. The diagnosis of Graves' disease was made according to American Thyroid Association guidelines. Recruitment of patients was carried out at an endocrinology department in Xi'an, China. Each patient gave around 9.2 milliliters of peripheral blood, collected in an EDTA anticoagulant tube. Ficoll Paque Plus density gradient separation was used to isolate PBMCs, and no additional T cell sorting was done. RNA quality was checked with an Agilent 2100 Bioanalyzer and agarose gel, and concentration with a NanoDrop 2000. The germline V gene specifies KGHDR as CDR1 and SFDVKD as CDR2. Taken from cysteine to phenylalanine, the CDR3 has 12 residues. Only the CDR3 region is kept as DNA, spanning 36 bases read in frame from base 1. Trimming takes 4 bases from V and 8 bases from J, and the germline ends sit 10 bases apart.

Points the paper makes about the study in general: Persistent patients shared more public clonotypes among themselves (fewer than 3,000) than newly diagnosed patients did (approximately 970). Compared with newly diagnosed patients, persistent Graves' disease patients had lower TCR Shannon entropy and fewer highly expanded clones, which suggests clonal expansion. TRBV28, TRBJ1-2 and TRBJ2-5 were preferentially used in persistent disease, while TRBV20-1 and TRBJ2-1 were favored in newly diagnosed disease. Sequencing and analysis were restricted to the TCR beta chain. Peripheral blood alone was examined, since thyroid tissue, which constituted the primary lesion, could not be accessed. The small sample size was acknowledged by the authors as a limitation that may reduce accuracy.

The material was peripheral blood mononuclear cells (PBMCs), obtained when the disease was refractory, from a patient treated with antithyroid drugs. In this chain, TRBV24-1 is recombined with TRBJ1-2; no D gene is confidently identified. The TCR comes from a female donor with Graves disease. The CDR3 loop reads CATSDAGGGYTF. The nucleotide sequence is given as TGTGCCACCAGTGACGCCGGCGGAGGCTACACCTTC.